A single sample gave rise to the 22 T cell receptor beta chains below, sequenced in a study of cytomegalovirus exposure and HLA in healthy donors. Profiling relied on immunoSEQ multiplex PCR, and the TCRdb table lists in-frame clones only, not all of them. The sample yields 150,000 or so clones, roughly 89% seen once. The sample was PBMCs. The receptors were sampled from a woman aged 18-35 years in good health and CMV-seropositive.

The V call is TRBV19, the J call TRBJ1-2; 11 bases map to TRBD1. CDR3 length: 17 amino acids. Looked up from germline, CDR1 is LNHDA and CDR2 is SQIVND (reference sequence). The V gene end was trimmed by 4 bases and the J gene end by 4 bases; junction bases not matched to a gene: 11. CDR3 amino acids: CASSTSRTGGDVYGYTF. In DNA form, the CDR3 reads TGTGCCAGTAGTACTTCTCGGACAGGGGGCGATGTCTATGGCTACACCTTC.

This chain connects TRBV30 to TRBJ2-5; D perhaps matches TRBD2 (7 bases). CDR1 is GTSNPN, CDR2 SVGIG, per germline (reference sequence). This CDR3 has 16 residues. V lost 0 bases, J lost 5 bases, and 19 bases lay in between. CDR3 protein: CAWSVNGLGGRETQYF. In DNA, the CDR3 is TGTGCCTGGAGTGTAAATGGACTAGGGGGAAGGGAGACCCAGTACTTC.

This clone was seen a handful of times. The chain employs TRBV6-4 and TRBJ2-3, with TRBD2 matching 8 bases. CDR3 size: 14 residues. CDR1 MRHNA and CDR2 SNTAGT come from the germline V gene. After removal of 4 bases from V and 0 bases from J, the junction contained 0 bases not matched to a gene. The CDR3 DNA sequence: TGTGCCAGCAGTGCTAGCGGGAGCACAGATACGCAGTATTTT. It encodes CASSASGSTDTQYF.

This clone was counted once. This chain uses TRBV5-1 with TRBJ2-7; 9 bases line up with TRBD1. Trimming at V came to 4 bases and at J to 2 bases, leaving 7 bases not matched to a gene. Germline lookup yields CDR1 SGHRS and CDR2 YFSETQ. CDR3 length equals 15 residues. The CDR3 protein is CASSPGTGRAYEQYF. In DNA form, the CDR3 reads TGCGCCAGCAGCCCCGGGACAGGGAGGGCCTACGAGCAGTACTTC.

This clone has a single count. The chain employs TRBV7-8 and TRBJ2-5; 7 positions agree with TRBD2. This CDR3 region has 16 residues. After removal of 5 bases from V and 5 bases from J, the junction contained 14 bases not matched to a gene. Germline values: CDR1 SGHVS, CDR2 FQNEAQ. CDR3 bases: TGTGCCAGCAGCCAAAAGAGGTCTAGCGGATGGGAGACCCAGTACTTC. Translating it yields CASSQKRSSGWETQYF. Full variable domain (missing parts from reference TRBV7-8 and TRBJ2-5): GAGVSQSPRYKVAKRGQDVALRCDPISGHVSLFWYQQALGQGPEFLTYFQNEAQLDKSGLPSDRFFAERPEGSVSTLKIQRTQQEDSAVYLCASSQKRSSGWETQYFGPGTRLLVL.

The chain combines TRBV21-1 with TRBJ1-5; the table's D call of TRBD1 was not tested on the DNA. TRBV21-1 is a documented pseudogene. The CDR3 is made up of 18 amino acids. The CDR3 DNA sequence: TGTGCCAGCAGCAAAGGTTCAGGCCAGCTTTATAGCAATCAGCCCCAGCATTTT. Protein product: CASSKGSGQLYSNQPQHF.

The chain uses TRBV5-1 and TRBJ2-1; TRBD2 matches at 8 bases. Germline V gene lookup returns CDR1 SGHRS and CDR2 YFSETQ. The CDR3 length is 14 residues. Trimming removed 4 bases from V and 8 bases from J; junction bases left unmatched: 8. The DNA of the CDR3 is TGCGCCAGCAGCCCCAGCGGGAGTAGGGATGAGCAGTTCTTC. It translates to CASSPSGSRDEQFF.

The chain's CDR3 is CASSFFGRSGVGETQYF. The DNA of the CDR3 is TGTGCCAGCAGCTTCTTCGGGCGGAGCGGAGTGGGAGAGACCCAGTACTTC. The chain couples TRBV5-6 to TRBJ2-5, with a weak D call TRBD2 (5 bases). Between the trimmed V and J ends, which lost 2 bases and 4 bases, there was a span of 21 bases. The CDR3 totals 17 residues. Germline assignment: CDR1 SGHDT and CDR2 YYEEEE.

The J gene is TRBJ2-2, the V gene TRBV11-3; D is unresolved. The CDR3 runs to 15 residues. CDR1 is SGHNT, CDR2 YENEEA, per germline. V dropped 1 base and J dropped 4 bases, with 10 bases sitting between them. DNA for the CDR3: TGTGCCAGCAGCTTAGGAGGCCAGAGCACCGGGGAGCTGTTTTTT. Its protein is CASSLGGQSTGELFF. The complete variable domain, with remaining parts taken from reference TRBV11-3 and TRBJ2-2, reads EAGVVQSPRYKIIEKKQPVAFWCNPISGHNTLYWYLQNLGQGPELLIRYENEEAVDDSQLPKDRFSAERLKGVDSTLKIQPAELGDSAVYLCASSLGGQSTGELFFGEGSRLTVL.

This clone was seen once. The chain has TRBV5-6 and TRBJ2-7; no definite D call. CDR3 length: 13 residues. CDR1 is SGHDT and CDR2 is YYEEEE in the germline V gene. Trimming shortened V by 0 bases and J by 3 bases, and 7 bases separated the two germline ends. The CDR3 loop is CASSLAYNYEQYF. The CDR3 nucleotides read TGTGCCAGCAGCTTGGCCTATAACTACGAGCAGTACTTC.

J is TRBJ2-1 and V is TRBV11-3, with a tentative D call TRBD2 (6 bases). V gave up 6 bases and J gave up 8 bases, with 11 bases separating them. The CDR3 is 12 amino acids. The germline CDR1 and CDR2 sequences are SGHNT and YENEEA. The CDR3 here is CASREGRDEQFF. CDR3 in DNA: TGTGCCAGCAGGGAGGGGCGCGATGAGCAGTTCTTC.

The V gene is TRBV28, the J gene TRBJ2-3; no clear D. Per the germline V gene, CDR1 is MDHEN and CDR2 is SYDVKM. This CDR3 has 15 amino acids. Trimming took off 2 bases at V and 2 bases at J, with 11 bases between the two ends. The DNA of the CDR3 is TGTGCCAGCAGTTTAGCTAGACTCTCCACAGATACGCAGTATTTT. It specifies CASSLARLSTDTQYF. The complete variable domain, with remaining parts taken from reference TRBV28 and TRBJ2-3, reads DVKVTQSSRYLVKRTGEKVFLECVQDMDHENMFWYRQDPGLGLRLIYFSYDVKMKEKGDIPEGYSVSREKKERFSLILESASTNQTSMYLCASSLARLSTDTQYFGPGTRLTVL.

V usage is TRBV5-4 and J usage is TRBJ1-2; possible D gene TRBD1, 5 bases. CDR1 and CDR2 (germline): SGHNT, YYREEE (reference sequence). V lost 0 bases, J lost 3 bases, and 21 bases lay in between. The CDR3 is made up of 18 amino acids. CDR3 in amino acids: CASSLVGPRGGSDYGYTF. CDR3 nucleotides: TGTGCCAGCAGCTTGGTGGGACCTCGGGGAGGGTCTGACTATGGCTACACCTTC.

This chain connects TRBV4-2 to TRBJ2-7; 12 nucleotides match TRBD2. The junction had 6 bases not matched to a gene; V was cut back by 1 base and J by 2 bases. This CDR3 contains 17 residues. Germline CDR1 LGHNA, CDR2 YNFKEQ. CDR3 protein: CASSQALAGGGTYEQYF. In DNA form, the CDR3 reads TGTGCCAGCAGCCAAGCACTAGCGGGAGGAGGGACCTACGAGCAGTACTTC.

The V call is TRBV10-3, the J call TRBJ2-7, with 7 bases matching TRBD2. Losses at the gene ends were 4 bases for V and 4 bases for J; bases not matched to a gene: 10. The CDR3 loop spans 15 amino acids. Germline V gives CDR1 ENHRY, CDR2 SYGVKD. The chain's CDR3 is CAISVERDRIYEQYF. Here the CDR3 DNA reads TGTGCCATCAGTGTGGAGCGGGATAGGATTTACGAGCAGTACTTC.

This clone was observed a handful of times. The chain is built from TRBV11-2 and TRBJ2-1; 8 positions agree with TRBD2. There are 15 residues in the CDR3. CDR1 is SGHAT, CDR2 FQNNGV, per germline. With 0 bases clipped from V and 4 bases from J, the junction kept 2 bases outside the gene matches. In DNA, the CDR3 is TGTGCCAGCAGCTTAGAACTAGCGGCTTACAATGAGCAGTTCTTC. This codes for CASSLELAAYNEQFF.

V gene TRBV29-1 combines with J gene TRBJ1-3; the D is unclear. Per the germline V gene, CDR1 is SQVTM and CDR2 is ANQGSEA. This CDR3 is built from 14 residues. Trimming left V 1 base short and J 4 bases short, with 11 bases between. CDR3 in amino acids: CSVEGTSGGNTIYF. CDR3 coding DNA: TGCAGCGTTGAAGGGACTTCGGGCGGAAACACCATATATTTT.

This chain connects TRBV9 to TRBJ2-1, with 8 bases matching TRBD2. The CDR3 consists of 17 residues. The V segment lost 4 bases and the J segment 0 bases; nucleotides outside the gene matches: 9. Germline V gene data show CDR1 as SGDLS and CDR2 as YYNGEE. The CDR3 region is CASSPRGLAGSYNEQFF. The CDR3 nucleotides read TGTGCCAGCAGCCCACGAGGACTAGCCGGCTCCTACAATGAGCAGTTCTTC.

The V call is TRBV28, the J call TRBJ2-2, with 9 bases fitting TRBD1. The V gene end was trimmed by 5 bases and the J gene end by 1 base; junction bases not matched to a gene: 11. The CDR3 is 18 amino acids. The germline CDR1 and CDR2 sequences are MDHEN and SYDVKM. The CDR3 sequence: CASSLSPRDRENTGELFF. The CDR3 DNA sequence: TGTGCCAGCAGTCTTTCCCCCCGGGACAGGGAGAACACCGGGGAGCTGTTTTTT.

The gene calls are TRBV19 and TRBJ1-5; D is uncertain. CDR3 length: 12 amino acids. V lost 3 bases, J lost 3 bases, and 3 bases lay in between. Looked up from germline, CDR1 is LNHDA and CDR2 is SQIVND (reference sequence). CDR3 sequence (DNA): TGTGCCAGTAGTATCTTCAATCAGCCCCAGCATTTT. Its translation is CASSIFNQPQHF.

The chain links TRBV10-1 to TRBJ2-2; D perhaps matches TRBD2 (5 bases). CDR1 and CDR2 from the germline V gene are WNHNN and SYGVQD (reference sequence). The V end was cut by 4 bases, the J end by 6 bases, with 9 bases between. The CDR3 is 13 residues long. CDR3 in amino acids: CASSVASPGELFF. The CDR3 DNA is TGCGCCAGCAGTGTAGCGTCACCCGGGGAGCTGTTTTTT.

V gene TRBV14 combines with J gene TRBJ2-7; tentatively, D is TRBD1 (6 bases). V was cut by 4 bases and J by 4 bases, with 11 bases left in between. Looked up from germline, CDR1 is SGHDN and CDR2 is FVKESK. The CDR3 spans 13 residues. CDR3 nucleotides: TGTGCCAGCAGCCGCCAGGGGATATACGAGCAGTACTTC. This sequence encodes CASSRQGIYEQYF. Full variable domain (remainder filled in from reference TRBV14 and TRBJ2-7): EAGVTQFPSHSVIEKGQTVTLRCDPISGHDNLYWYRRVMGKEIKFLLHFVKESKQDESGMPNNRFLAERTGGTYSTLKVQPAELEDSGVYFCASSRQGIYEQYFGPGTRLTVT.